This TCR beta chain was sequenced during a study of blood T cell repertoires in COVID-19. Study in general: Acute and convalescent COVID-19 specimens originated in the United States, Italy and Spain. Sources were T cells, B-cell-depleted T cells, or PBMCs; the material itself was cDNA or gDNA.

Per the original methods: Reference gene primer amplification yielded estimated nucleated cell counts. Generated by immunoSEQ multiplex PCR, the TCRdb table keeps only in-frame clones and is missing some. That table gives V, J and clone size, and the DNA gave D and trimming. The top ten clones hold around 2.5% of a sample with about 120,000 clones, 65% to 80% of them seen once. The CDR3 has 12 residues. The V end was cut by 4 bases, the J end by 6 bases, with 8 bases between. The V gene's germline CDR1 is KGHSH and CDR2 LQKENI. The chain uses TRBV18 and TRBJ2-3; D possibly corresponds to TRBD2 (5 bases). Sequencing was performed on peripheral blood. This receptor was identified in a man between 50 and 59 years old with acute or convalescent COVID-19. This CDR3 is CASSQEEDTQYF. As DNA, the CDR3 is TGTGCCAGCTCACAGGAGGAGGATACGCAGTATTTT.